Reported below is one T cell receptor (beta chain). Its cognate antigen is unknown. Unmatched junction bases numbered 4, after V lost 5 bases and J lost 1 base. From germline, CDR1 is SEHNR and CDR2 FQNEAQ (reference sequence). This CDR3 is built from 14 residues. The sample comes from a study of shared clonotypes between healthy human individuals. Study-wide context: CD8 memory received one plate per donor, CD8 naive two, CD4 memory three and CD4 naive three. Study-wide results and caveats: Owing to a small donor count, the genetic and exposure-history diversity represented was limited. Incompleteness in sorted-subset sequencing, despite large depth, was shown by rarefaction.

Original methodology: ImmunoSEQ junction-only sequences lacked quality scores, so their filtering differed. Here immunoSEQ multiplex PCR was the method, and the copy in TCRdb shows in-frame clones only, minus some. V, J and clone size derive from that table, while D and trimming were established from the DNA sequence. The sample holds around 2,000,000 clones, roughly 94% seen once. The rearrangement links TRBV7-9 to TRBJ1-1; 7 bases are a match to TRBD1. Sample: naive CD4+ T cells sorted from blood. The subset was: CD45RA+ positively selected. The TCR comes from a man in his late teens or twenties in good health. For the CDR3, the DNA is TGTGCCAGCAGCCTTGACAGGGAGAACACTGAAGCTTTCTTT. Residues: CASSLDRENTEAFF.